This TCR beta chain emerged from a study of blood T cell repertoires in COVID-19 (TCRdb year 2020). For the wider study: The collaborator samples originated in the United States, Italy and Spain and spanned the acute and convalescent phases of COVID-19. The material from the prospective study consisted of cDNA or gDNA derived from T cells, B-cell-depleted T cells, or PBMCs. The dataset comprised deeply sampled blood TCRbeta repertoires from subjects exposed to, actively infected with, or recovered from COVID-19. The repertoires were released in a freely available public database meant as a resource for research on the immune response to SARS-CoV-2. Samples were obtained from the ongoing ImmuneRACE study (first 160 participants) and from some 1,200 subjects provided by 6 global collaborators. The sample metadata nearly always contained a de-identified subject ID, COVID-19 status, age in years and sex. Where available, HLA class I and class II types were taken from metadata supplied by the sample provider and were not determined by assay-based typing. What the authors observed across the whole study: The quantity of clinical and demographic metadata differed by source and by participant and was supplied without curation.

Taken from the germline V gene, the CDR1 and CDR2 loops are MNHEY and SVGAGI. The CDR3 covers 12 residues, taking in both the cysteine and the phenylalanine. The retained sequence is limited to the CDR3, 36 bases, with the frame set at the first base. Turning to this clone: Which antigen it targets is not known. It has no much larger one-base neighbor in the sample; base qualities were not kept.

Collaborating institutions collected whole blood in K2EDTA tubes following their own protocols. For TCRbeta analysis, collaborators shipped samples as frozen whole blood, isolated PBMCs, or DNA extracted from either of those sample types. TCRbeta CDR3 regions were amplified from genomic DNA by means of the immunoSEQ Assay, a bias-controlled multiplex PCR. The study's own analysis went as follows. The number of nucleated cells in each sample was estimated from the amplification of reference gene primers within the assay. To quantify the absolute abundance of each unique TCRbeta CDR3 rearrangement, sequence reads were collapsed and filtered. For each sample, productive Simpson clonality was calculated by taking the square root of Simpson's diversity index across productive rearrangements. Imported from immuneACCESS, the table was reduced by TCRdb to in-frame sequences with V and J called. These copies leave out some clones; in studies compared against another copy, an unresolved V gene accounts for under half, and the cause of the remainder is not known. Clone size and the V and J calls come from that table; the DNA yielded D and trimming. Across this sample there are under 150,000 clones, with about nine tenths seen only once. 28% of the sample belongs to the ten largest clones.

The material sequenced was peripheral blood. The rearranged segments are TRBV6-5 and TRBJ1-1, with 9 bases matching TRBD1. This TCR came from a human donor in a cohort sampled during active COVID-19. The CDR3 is CETRDRDTEAFF. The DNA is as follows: TGTGAAACCCGGGACAGGGACACTGAAGCTTTCTTT.